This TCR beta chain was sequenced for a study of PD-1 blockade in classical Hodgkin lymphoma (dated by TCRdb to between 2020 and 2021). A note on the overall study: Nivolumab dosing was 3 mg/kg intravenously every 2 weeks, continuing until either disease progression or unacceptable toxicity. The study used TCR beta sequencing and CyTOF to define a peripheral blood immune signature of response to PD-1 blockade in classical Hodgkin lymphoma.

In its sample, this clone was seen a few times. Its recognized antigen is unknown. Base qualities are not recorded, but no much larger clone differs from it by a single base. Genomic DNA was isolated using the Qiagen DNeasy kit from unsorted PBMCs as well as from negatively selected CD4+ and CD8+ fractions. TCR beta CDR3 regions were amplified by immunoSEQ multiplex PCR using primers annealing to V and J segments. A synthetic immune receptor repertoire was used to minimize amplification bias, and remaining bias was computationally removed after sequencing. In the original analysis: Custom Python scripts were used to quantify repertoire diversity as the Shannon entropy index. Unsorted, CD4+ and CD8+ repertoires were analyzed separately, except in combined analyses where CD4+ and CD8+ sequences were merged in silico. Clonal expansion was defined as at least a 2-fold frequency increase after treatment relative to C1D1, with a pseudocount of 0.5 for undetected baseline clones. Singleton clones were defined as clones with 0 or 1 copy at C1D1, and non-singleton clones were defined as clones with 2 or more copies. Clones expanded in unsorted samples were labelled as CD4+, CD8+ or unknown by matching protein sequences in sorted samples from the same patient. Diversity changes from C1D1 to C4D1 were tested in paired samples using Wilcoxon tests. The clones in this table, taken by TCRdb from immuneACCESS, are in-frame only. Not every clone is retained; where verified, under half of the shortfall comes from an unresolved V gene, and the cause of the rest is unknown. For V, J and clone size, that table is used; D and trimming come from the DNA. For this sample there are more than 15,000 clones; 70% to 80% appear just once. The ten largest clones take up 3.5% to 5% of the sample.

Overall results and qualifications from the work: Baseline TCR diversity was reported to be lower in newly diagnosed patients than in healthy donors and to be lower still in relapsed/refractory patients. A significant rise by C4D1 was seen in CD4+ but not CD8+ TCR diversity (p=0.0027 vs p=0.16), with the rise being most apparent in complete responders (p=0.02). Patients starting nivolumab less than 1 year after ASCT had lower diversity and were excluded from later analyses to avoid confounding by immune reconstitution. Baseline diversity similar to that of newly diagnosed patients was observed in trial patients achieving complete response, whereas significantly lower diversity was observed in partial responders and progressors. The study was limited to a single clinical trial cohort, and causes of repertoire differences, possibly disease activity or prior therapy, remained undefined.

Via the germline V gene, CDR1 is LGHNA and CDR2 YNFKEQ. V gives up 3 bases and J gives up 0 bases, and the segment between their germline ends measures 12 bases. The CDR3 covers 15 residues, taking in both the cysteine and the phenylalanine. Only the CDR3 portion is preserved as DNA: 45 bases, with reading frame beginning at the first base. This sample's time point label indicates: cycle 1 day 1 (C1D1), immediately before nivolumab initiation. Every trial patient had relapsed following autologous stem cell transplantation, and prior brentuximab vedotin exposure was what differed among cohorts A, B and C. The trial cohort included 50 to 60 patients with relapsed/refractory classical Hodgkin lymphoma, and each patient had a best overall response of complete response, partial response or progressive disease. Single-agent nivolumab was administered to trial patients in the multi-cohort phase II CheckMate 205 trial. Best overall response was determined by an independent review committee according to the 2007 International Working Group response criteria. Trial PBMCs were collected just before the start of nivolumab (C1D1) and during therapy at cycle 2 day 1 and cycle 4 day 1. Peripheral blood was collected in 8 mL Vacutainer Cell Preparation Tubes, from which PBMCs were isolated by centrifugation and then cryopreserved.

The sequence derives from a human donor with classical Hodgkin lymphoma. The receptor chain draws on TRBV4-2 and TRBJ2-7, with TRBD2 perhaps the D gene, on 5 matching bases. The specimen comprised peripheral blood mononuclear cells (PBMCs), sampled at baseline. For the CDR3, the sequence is CASSQGGQSSYEQYF. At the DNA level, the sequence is TGTGCCAGCAGCCAGGGCGGGCAGAGCTCCTACGAGCAGTACTTC.